Below, 31 T cell receptor beta chains from the same sample are listed, as sequenced in a study of PD-1 blockade in classical Hodgkin lymphoma. Clones were sequenced by immunoSEQ multiplex PCR, and TCRdb holds only the in-frame ones, with some missing. The sample carries 30,000 to 35,000 clones, over 75% recorded once. Every one of the patients relapsed after autologous stem cell transplantation (brentuximab vedotin exposure was variable). By magnetic negative selection, CD4+ T cells were purified from thawed PBMCs. The sample here was CD4+ T cells from blood, taken at baseline. The receptor set was obtained from a human donor with classical Hodgkin lymphoma.

Concerning this clone itself: Its ends do not fully match the called genes, so a read error is possible. V usage is TRBV7-2 and J usage is TRBJ2-7, with D hard to call. The CDR3 extends over 14 amino acids. The germline V gene has CDR1 SGHTA and CDR2 FQGNSA. The CDR3 loop is CVSSSAAPSYEQYF. CDR3 coding DNA: TGTGTCAGCAGCTCAGCCGCACCCTCCTACGAGCAGTACTTC.

Written as DNA, the CDR3 is TGTGCCAGCAGGCGGGACCCGTCGGGTGAGCAGTACTTC. Its translation: CASRRDPSGEQYF. The chain is built from TRBV2 and TRBJ2-7, with a weak D call TRBD2 (6 bases). V dropped 6 bases and J dropped 7 bases, with 16 bases sitting between them. Germline CDR1 and CDR2: SNHLY and FYNNEI. The length of the CDR3 is 13 residues.

This clone has only a few counts. The chain recombines TRBV19 with TRBJ1-2; a weak D match, TRBD1 (6 bases). Trimming stripped 8 bases from V and 3 bases from J, with 13 bases between. Germline CDR1 is LNHDA and CDR2 is SQIVND (reference sequence). The CDR3 length is 13 residues. Here the CDR3 DNA reads TGTGCCAGTTCTACAGGGACGCACTATGGCTACACCTTC. It yields the protein CASSTGTHYGYTF.

In its sample, this clone was seen a few times. The rearrangement uses TRBV9 and TRBJ1-2; no reliable D call. Germline loops: CDR1 SGDLS, CDR2 YYNGEE. V was clipped by 0 bases and J by 0 bases, with 9 bases between them. The CDR3 loop spans 15 amino acids. Here the CDR3 reads CASSVGQDANYGYTF. In nucleotides, the CDR3 is TGTGCCAGCAGCGTAGGCCAGGACGCTAACTATGGCTACACCTTC.

The chain uses TRBV19 and TRBJ2-1, with 7 nucleotides matching TRBD2. The CDR3 is made up of 14 amino acids. The germline V gene encodes CDR1 LNHDA and CDR2 SQIVND (reference sequence). The V segment lost 1 base and the J segment 6 bases; nucleotides outside the gene matches: 3. This CDR3 reads CASSIGGLVNEQFF. The CDR3 DNA follows: TGTGCCAGTAGTATAGGCGGACTAGTCAATGAGCAGTTCTTC.

J is TRBJ2-7 and V is TRBV28; 8 positions match TRBD2. Germline V gene data show CDR1 as MDHEN and CDR2 as SYDVKM. Losses at the gene ends were 1 base for V and 3 bases for J; bases not matched to a gene: 8. The CDR3 runs 16 residues. CDR3 loop: CASSLSFGRAIYEQYF. The CDR3 nucleotides read TGTGCCAGCAGTTTATCGTTCGGGAGGGCCATCTACGAGCAGTACTTC.

The V and J genes are TRBV5-1 and TRBJ2-4; 7 nucleotides line up with TRBD1. J lost 0 bases, V lost 5 bases, and 8 bases had no gene match. CDR1 SGHRS and CDR2 YFSETQ come from the germline V gene. The CDR3 sequence is 16 residues long. CDR3: CASSPLQGPAKNIQYF. The CDR3 DNA follows: TGCGCCAGCAGTCCACTACAGGGGCCAGCCAAAAACATTCAGTACTTC.

The chain combines TRBV29-1 with TRBJ2-3; 12 bases are a match to TRBD1. V shed 3 bases and J 4 bases; nucleotides not matched to a gene: 5. Germline V gene sequence: CDR1 SQVTM, CDR2 ANQGSEA. The CDR3 is 15 amino acids. The CDR3 nucleotides read TGCAGCGTTGACCCGGGACAGGGGGCCCCAGATACGCAGTATTTT. The encoded protein is CSVDPGQGAPDTQYF.

The chain carries TRBV10-3 and TRBJ2-7; TRBD2 matches 8 bases. This CDR3 region has 16 residues. CDR1 is ENHRY, CDR2 SYGVKD, per germline. Trimming took 0 bases from V and 7 from J; bases not matched to a gene: 11. The CDR3 nucleotides are TGTGCCATCAGTGAGTCTGGACTAGCAGGGGTCGGGGAGCAGTACTTC. Protein: CAISESGLAGVGEQYF.

The chain joins TRBV14 to TRBJ2-3, with 12 bases fitting TRBD2. The CDR3 is 16 residues long. CDR1 and CDR2 from the germline V gene are SGHDN and FVKESK. Losses at the gene ends were 4 bases for V and 2 bases for J; bases not matched to a gene: 4. The CDR3 DNA reads TGTGCCAGCAGCCTCCGACTAGCGGGAGTCACAGATACGCAGTATTTT. Encoded protein: CASSLRLAGVTDTQYF.

This chain links TRBV5-1 with TRBJ1-2, with 8 positions matching TRBD1. V shed 3 bases and J 4 bases; nucleotides not matched to a gene: 5. This CDR3 has 14 residues. Germline V gene sequence: CDR1 SGHRS, CDR2 YFSETQ. This chain's CDR3 is CASSSPGQAYGYTF. The CDR3 DNA sequence: TGCGCCAGCAGCTCTCCGGGACAGGCCTATGGCTACACCTTC.

CDR3 bases: TGTGCCAGCTCACCACGGGTACAGAGGGCCGGAAACACCATATATTTT. Translation gives CASSPRVQRAGNTIYF. This chain connects TRBV18 to TRBJ1-3; no firm D call. The CDR3 contains 16 residues. Trimming took 1 base from V and 4 from J, leaving 14 bases between them. CDR1 and CDR2 (germline): KGHSH, LQKENI.

The chain joins TRBV7-9 to TRBJ1-4, with D possibly TRBD1 on 6 matching bases. Germline V gene lookup returns CDR1 SEHNR and CDR2 FQNEAQ (reference sequence). The V end lost 3 bases, the J end lost 3 bases, and 14 bases lay between the germline ends. CDR3 size: 16 residues. The CDR3: CASSFQGIGSNEKLFF. In DNA, the CDR3 is TGTGCCAGCAGCTTCCAGGGGATAGGGTCTAATGAAAAACTGTTTTTT.

J is TRBJ2-5 and V is TRBV29-1, with unresolved D. This CDR3 contains 12 residues. Germline CDR1 SQVTM, CDR2 ANQGSEA. Trimming took off 4 bases at V and 4 bases at J, with 10 bases between the two ends. The CDR3 is CSVVGIGETQYF. In DNA, the CDR3 is TGCAGCGTTGTGGGAATTGGAGAGACCCAGTACTTC. Supplemented by reference TRBV29-1 and TRBJ2-5, the full variable domain reads SAVISQKPSRDICQRGTSLTIQCQVDSQVTMMFWYRQQPGQSLTLIATANQGSEATYESGFVIDKFPISRPNLTFSTLTVSNMSPEDSSIYLCSVVGIGETQYFGPGTRLLVL.

The rearrangement uses TRBV29-1 and TRBJ2-1, with 7 bases lining up with TRBD1. With 4 bases clipped from V and 9 bases from J, the junction kept 15 bases outside the gene matches. Germline V gene sequence: CDR1 SQVTM, CDR2 ANQGSEA. The CDR3 is 15 residues long. CDR3 in amino acids: CSVGFTGVVRSEQFF. Here the CDR3 DNA reads TGCAGCGTTGGTTTCACAGGGGTGGTTAGAAGTGAGCAGTTCTTC.

The chain links TRBV5-1 to TRBJ2-1; D is unclear. In germline, CDR1 is SGHRS, CDR2 YFSETQ. The CDR3 has 16 amino acids. Trimming took off 0 bases at V and 0 bases at J, with 10 bases between the two ends. Here the CDR3 DNA reads TGCGCCAGCAGCTTGGAGGCGATGAGCTCCTACAATGAGCAGTTCTTC. It specifies CASSLEAMSSYNEQFF.

The chain has TRBV10-3 and TRBJ1-4; 7 nucleotides align to TRBD1. Germline CDR1 reads ENHRY; CDR2 reads SYGVKD. V was pared by 11 bases and J by 4 bases, with 7 bases of the junction left unmatched. The CDR3 runs to 13 residues. CDR3 nucleotides: TGTGCCGCGAAGGGGGCAGATAATGAAAAACTGTTTTTT. As protein: CAAKGADNEKLFF.

The J gene is TRBJ1-2, the V gene TRBV21-1; the D call in the table, TRBD1, was not verified against the DNA. TRBV21-1 is listed as a pseudogene. The CDR3 runs 19 residues. The CDR3: CASSKVVWTGGANPYGYTF. The CDR3 nucleotides read TGTGCCAGCAGCAAAGTTGTTTGGACAGGGGGCGCAAACCCCTATGGCTACACCTTC.

This clone has a single count. The chain is built from TRBV29-1 and TRBJ1-3, with 7 positions matching TRBD1. V shed 4 bases, J shed 0 bases, and the junction held 9 bases outside the gene matches. The CDR3 loop spans 16 amino acids. From germline, CDR1 is SQVTM and CDR2 ANQGSEA. The CDR3 sequence is CSVGGQEGSSGNTIYF. The CDR3 DNA sequence: TGCAGCGTTGGTGGACAGGAGGGGTCCTCTGGAAACACCATATATTTT.

The chain carries TRBV5-1 and TRBJ1-2, with unresolved D. This CDR3 has 14 amino acids. V was pared by 4 bases and J by 2 bases, with 12 bases between. CDR1 and CDR2 (germline): SGHRS, YFSETQ. CDR3 in DNA: TGCGCCAGCAGCGAGTCCTCGCAGAACTATGGCTACACCTTC. It yields the protein CASSESSQNYGYTF.

This rearrangement joins TRBV10-1 to TRBJ2-2, with D uncertain. The CDR3 contains 15 residues. CDR1 WNHNN and CDR2 SYGVQD come from the germline V gene (reference sequence). The germline V and J ends were trimmed by 3 bases and 0 bases, with 8 bases remaining between them. CDR3 loop: CASSEGFANTGELFF. The CDR3 nucleotides are TGCGCCAGCAGTGAAGGGTTCGCGAACACCGGGGAGCTGTTTTTT.

The chain links TRBV18 to TRBJ1-1; tentatively, D is TRBD1 (6 bases). The germline V gene has CDR1 KGHSH and CDR2 LQKENI. Trimming removed 1 base from V and 0 bases from J, with 18 bases in between. The CDR3 covers 18 residues. CDR3 in DNA: TGTGCCAGCTCACCACGGGGGGCTCGGACGACGATGAACACTGAAGCTTTCTTT. It is translated as CASSPRGARTTMNTEAFF.

This chain uses TRBV27 with TRBJ1-4; no definite D call. The CDR3 totals 15 residues. In germline, CDR1 is MNHEY, CDR2 SMNVEV (reference sequence). V was trimmed by 6 bases and J by 5 bases, leaving 16 bases between them. The CDR3 bases are TGTGCCAGCAGGTCTTGGAGGATGCCCAATGAAAAACTGTTTTTT. Translated: CASRSWRMPNEKLFF.

The V and J genes are TRBV28 and TRBJ2-7; D is possibly TRBD1 or TRBD2 (5 bases each). This CDR3 comprises 14 residues. V was pared by 2 bases and J by 5 bases, with 13 bases between. Germline CDR1 and CDR2: MDHEN and SYDVKM. In DNA form, the CDR3 reads TGTGCCAGCAGTTTACCTCCGGGACGAAACGAGCAGTACTTC. It codes for CASSLPPGRNEQYF.

In this sample, this clone turned up once. The chain has TRBV27 and TRBJ2-1; D is ambiguous. The CDR3 runs 15 residues. Germline loops: CDR1 MNHEY, CDR2 SMNVEV (reference sequence). Deletions cut 5 bases from V and 6 bases from J, with 17 bases between. The CDR3 bases are TGTGCCAGCAGTCCACTAATGGGCTCGGTCAATGAGCAGTTCTTC. Encoded protein: CASSPLMGSVNEQFF.

The CDR3 DNA is TGTGCCAGCAGTGAACTTCGAGCAGGGACTAGCACAGATACGCAGTATTTT. Its translation is CASSELRAGTSTDTQYF. The genes are TRBV25-1 and TRBJ2-3, with TRBD2 as a possible D gene (6 bases). Trimming removed 2 bases at V and 0 bases at J, with 15 bases between. CDR3 size: 17 residues. Germline values: CDR1 MGHDK, CDR2 SYGVNS.

V and J are TRBV6-6 and TRBJ1-5; 9 nucleotides match TRBD1. Germline V gives CDR1 MNHNY, CDR2 SVGAGI (reference sequence). The CDR3 consists of 15 residues. V lost 4 bases and J lost 4; bases outside the gene matches: 5. In DNA, the CDR3 is TGTGCCAGCAGTTCCGAGACAGGGGGTAATCAGCCCCAGCATTTT. This sequence encodes CASSSETGGNQPQHF.

This clone was observed once. This chain connects TRBV5-6 to TRBJ1-1; D call uncertain. V lost 2 bases to trimming and J lost 3 bases, with 17 bases between them. CDR1 and CDR2 (germline): SGHDT, YYEEEE. This CDR3 is 16 amino acids long. The CDR3 protein is CASSFFEAVGDTEAFF. In DNA, the CDR3 is TGTGCCAGCAGCTTTTTCGAGGCGGTTGGTGACACTGAAGCTTTCTTT.

This chain joins TRBV18 and TRBJ2-5; 7 nucleotides agree with TRBD1. Germline-derived CDR1 and CDR2 are KGHSH and LQKENI. There are 16 residues in the CDR3. J was trimmed by 2 bases and V by 0 bases; bases with no gene match: 6. CDR3 nucleotides: TGTGCCAGCTCACCACCTCAGGGGGTAAATCAAGAGACCCAGTACTTC. Amino acid sequence: CASSPPQGVNQETQYF.

The genes are TRBV28 and TRBJ2-2; D may match TRBD1 or TRBD2 (6 bases each). Between the trimmed V and J ends, which lost 9 bases and 2 bases, there was a span of 13 bases. CDR3 length: 14 residues. Looked up from germline, CDR1 is MDHEN and CDR2 is SYDVKM. CDR3 region: CASRGGINTGELFF. CDR3 nucleotides: TGTGCCAGTCGAGGGGGGATAAACACCGGGGAGCTGTTTTTT.

This clone was detected only once. V is TRBV29-1 and J is TRBJ2-1; 12 positions agree with TRBD2. Germline assignment: CDR1 SQVTM and CDR2 ANQGSEA. The CDR3 extends over 14 amino acids. Trimming removed 6 bases from V and 4 bases from J; junction bases left unmatched: 4. CDR3 nucleotides: TGCAGCGTCTACGGACTAGCGGGATACAATGAGCAGTTCTTC. Protein product: CSVYGLAGYNEQFF.